The sequence of this T cell receptor beta chain was determined in a study of identical twins. This clonotype was counted only a few times. The antigen is unknown. The donor group consisted entirely of healthy Caucasians. Template switching (which added a universal primer site) was used, and cDNA carried unique molecular identifiers. TCRdb reprocessed the 5' RACE reads via MiXCR and lists one record per CDR3 protein. Among about 530,000 distinct CDR3 sequences, about a fifth were seen once, and the ten largest hold 0.48%. Overall study findings and caveats: Invariant T cells like MAIT and iNKT could partly confound the zero-insertion analyses.

The CDR3 runs 13 residues. Between the trimmed V and J ends, which lost 5 bases and 4 bases, there was a span of 11 bases. These data were also reused for a study on yellow fever vaccine responses in identical twins.

The V call is TRBV12-3 or TRBV12-4, the J call TRBJ1-1, with D maybe TRBD1 (6 bases). The TCR sequence derives from a woman aged 18-30 years in good health. Sequences were obtained from CD4+ T cells sorted from blood. The CDR3: CASSPDSRTEAFF. The CDR3 coding sequence is TGTGCCAGCAGTCCGGACAGTCGCACTGAAGCTTTCTTT.